The subject of this entry is one TCR beta chain. Its antigen is not identified. This sample was taken from a study of T cells in Graves' hyperthyroidism and ophthalmopathy. RNA transcripts were the template for amplifying TCR beta CDR3 regions. HTBI primers were used for first-round RT-PCR of the TCR CDR3. MiXCR, applied by TCRdb to the multiplex PCR reads, yields one record per CDR3 protein. In the table there are 300,000 to 350,000 distinct CDR3 sequences, 15% to 20% of which are singletons. Per the germline V gene, CDR1 is LGHDT and CDR2 is YNNKEL (reference sequence). This CDR3 spans 14 amino acids. The junction had 3 bases not matched to a gene; V was cut back by 1 base and J by 5 bases. Whole-study findings and limits: Separating ophthalmopathy from stable hyperthyroidism was achieved by a 13 V-J model. Researchers found most expanded thyroid clonotypes above 0.001 in blood as well.

The chain carries TRBV3-1 and TRBJ2-7, with 9 bases identical to TRBD2. The sequence derives from a man aged 25-45 years with Graves' hyperthyroidism. Sequences were obtained from blood. CDR3 residues: CASSQVSSGNEQYF. CDR3 DNA sequence: TGTGCCAGCAGCCAAGTATCTAGCGGGAACGAGCAGTACTTC.